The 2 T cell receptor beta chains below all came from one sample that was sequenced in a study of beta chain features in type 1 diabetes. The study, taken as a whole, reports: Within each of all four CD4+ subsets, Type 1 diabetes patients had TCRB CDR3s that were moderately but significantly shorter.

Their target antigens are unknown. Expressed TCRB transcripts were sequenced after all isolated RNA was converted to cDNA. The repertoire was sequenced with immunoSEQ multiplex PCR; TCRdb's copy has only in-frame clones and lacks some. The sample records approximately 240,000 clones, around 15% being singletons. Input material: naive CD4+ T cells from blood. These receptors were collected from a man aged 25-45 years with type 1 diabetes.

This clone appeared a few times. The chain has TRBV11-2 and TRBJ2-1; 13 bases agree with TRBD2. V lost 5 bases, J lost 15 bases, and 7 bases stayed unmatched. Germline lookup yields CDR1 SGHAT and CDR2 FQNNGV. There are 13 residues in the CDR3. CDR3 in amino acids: CASSARLAGGSFF. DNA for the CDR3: TGTGCCAGCAGCGCCAGACTAGCGGGAGGTTCGTTCTTC.

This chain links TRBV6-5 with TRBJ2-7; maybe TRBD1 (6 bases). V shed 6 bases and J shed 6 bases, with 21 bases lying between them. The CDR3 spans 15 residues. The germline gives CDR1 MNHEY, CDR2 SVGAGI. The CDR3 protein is CASRATGSHYAEQYF. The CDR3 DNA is TGTGCCAGCAGAGCCACAGGGTCTCACTACGCCGAGCAGTACTTC.